This T cell receptor (beta chain) is from a study of blood T cell repertoires in COVID-19. Study information: In each case, the material was cDNA or gDNA derived from T cells, B-cell-depleted T cells, or PBMCs.

Original handling: Reference gene primers were amplified, and this amplification served to estimate nucleated cell counts. Clones were read by immunoSEQ multiplex PCR, and TCRdb kept only the in-frame ones, dropping some. The V and J calls and clone size were taken over from that table, and D and trimming were inferred from the DNA. This sample has around 140,000 clones, with 84% found just once. V lost 1 base and J lost 1, with 7 bases in between. Germline V lookup: CDR1 LGHDT, CDR2 YNNKEL (reference sequence). The CDR3 runs to 14 residues. The sequenced material came from peripheral blood. The rearrangement joins TRBV3-1 (or the pseudogene TRBV3-2) to TRBJ1-1; tentative D call: TRBD1 (5 bases). The clonotype comes from a woman older than 75 with acute or convalescent COVID-19. CDR3 residues: CASSQGGENTEAFF. DNA for the CDR3: TGTGCCAGCAGCCAAGGGGGGGAGAACACTGAAGCTTTCTTT.